This T cell receptor beta chain was recovered during a study of CD8+ T cells in alopecia areata. Extracted RNA was reverse transcribed into cDNA, the sequencing template. Data came from immunoSEQ multiplex PCR; TCRdb stores just in-frame clones and leaves some out. The table has 90,000 to 150,000 clones, about 61% seen once; the top ten hold almost 30%. Study-wide points: While patients received tofacitinib, many expanded lesional clones remained present in scalp and blood.

Deletions cut 4 bases from V and 3 bases from J, with 13 bases between. Germline V gene lookup returns CDR1 SEHNR and CDR2 FQNEAQ (reference sequence). The length of the CDR3 is 15 residues. Treatment given: oral pan-JAK inhibitor, 5-10 mg twice daily. Peripheral blood and lesional scalp punch biopsies came from alopecia areata patients. As regards this clone: As yet, its antigen is unknown.

Sequenced here: CD8+ T cells sorted from blood, sampled at week 4, from a patient treated with tofacitinib. This TCR came from a human donor with alopecia areata. The V gene is TRBV7-9, the J gene TRBJ2-1; no reliable D call. CDR3 nucleotides: TGTGCCAGCAGCTCCCCTTTGGGCTTCTACAATGAGCAGTTCTTC. This gives the protein CASSSPLGFYNEQFF.